This TCR beta chain comes out of a study of T-cell reconstitution after alpha-beta-depleted transplantation in children. Whole-study findings and limits: Some patients owed their high day-60 TCRbeta diversity to surviving recipient T cells and thymic progenitors. Newly produced T cells mostly accounted for T-cell counts and diversity one year post-transplant.

For TCRbeta, the library was prepared with unique molecular identifiers. TCRdb called the PCR reads again in MiXCR, with one record for every CDR3 protein. Of approximately 97,000 distinct CDR3 sequences in the sample, roughly 7.1% were seen once. A word on this clonotype: Its antigen remains unknown.

This CDR3 contains 13 residues. Trimming removed 4 bases at V and 1 base at J, with 7 bases between. CDR1 and CDR2 (germline): SNHLY, FYNNEI. V is TRBV2 and J is TRBJ1-1; D ambiguous. The TCR was taken from a boy aged 2 to 9 with acute lymphoblastic leukemia, due to receive a stem cell transplant. This material consisted of PBMCs, taken before TCRalphabeta/CD19-depleted stem cell transplant. The CDR3 region is CASSVQTNTEAFF. The CDR3 DNA is TGTGCCAGCAGTGTACAGACGAACACTGAAGCTTTCTTT.